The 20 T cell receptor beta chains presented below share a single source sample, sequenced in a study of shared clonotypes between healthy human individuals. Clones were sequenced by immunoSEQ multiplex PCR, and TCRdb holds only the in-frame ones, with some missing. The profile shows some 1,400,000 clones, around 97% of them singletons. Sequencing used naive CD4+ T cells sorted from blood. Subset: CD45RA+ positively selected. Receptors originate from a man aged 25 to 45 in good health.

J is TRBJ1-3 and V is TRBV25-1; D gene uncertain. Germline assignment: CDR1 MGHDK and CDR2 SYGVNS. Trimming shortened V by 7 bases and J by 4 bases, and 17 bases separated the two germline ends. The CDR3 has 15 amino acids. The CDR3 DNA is TGTGCCAGCACGCGGGGAGACCGAATCGGAAACACCATATATTTT. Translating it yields CASTRGDRIGNTIYF. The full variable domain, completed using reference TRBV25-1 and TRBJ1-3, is EADIYQTPRYLVIGTGKKITLECSQTMGHDKMYWYQQDPGMELHLIHYSYGVNSTEKGDLSSESTVSRIRTEHFPLTLESARPSHTSQYLCASTRGDRIGNTIYFGEGSWLTVV.

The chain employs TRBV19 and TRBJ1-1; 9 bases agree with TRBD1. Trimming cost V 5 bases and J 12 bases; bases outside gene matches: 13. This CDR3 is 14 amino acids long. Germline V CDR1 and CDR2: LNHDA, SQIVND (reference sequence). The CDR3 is CASSAEGTGSRTFF. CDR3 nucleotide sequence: TGTGCCAGTAGTGCAGAGGGGACAGGGAGTCGGACTTTCTTT. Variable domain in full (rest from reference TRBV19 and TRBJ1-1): DGGITQSPKYLFRKEGQNVTLSCEQNLNHDAMYWYRQDPGQGLRLIYYSQIVNDFQKGDIAEGYSVSREKKESFPLTVTSAQKNPTAFYLCASSAEGTGSRTFFGQGTRLTVV.

Here the CDR3 DNA reads TGTGCCAGCTCACCACGACAGGGGGTGAATGGCTACACCTTC. It encodes CASSPRQGVNGYTF. The rearrangement joins TRBV18 to TRBJ1-2; 9 bases line up with TRBD1. The CDR3 totals 14 residues. The V gene end was trimmed by 1 base and the J gene end by 6 bases; junction bases not matched to a gene: 3. Germline loops: CDR1 KGHSH, CDR2 LQKENI.

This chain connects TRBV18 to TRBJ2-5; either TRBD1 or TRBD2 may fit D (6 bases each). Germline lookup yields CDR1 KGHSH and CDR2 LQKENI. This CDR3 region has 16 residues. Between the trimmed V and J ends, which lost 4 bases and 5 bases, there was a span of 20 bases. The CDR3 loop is CASSRTTRGLSETQYF. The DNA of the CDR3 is TGTGCCAGCTCACGAACTACCCGGGGGCTGTCGGAGACCCAGTACTTC. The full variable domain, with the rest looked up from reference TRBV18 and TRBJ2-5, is NAGVMQNPRHLVRRRGQEARLRCSPMKGHSHVYWYRQLPEEGLKFMVYLQKENIIDESGMPKERFSAEFPKEGPSILRIQQVVRGDSAAYFCASSRTTRGLSETQYFGPGTRLLVL.

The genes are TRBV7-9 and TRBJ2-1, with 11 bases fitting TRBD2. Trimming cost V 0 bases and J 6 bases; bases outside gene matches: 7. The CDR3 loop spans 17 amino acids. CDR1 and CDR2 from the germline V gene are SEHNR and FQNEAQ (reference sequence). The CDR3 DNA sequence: TGTGCCAGCAGCTTAGCCCCTAGCGGGAGGTCGATCAATGAGCAGTTCTTC. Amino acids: CASSLAPSGRSINEQFF.

CDR3 region: CASSVGYMNTEAFF. The CDR3 nucleotides read TGTGCCAGCAGCGTAGGATACATGAACACTGAAGCTTTCTTT. The chain combines TRBV9 with TRBJ1-1; D remains ambiguous. Trimming took off 0 bases at V and 0 bases at J, with 6 bases between the two ends. Germline assignment: CDR1 SGDLS and CDR2 YYNGEE. The CDR3 consists of 14 residues.

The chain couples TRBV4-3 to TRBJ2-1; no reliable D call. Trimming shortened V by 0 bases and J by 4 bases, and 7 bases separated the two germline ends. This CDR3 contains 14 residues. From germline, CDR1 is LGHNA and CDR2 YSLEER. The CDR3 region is CASSQEGNYNEQFF. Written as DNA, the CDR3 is TGCGCCAGCAGCCAAGAAGGTAATTACAATGAGCAGTTCTTC.

The CDR3 DNA sequence: TGTGCCAGCTCCTCCCCTTCCCCTCGGGGACAGGACTATGGCTACACCTTC. Its protein product is CASSSPSPRGQDYGYTF. The gene calls are TRBV18 and TRBJ1-2; TRBD1 aligns across 8 bases. The CDR3 loop spans 17 amino acids. J gave up 3 bases and V 6 bases, and 15 bases lay outside the gene matches. In germline, CDR1 is KGHSH, CDR2 LQKENI.

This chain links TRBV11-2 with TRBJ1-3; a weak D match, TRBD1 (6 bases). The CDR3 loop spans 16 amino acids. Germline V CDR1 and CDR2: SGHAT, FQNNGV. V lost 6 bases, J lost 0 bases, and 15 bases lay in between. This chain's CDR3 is CASSRGFRGSGNTIYF. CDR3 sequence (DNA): TGTGCCAGCAGTCGGGGGTTCAGGGGCTCTGGAAACACCATATATTTT.

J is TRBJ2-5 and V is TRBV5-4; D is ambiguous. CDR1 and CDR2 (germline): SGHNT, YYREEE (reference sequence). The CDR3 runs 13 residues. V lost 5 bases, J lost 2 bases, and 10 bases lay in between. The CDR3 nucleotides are TGTGCCAGCAGAAGTACGGATCAAGAGACCCAGTACTTC. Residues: CASRSTDQETQYF. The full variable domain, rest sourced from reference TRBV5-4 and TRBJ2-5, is ETGVTQSPTHLIKTRGQQVTLRCSSQSGHNTVSWYQQALGQGPQFIFQYYREEENGRGNFPPRFSGLQFPNYSSELNVNALELDDSALYLCASRSTDQETQYFGPGTRLLVL.

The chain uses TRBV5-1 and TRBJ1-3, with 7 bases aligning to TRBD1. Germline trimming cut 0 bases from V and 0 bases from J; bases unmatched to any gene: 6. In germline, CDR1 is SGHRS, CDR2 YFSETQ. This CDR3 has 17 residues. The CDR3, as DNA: TGCGCCAGCAGCTTGGCCGGGACAGCGACCTCTGGAAACACCATATATTTT. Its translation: CASSLAGTATSGNTIYF.

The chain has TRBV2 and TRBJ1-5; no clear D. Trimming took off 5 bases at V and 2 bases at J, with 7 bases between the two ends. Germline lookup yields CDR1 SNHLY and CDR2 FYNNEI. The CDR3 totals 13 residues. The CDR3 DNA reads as TGTGCCAGCAGTTTCGGGGGCAATCAGCCCCAGCATTTT. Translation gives CASSFGGNQPQHF.

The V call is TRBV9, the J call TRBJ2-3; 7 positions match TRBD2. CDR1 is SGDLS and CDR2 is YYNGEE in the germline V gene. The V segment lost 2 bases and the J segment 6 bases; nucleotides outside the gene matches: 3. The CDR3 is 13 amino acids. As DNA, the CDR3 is TGTGCCAGCAGCGTCGCGGGAGTGGATACGCAGTATTTT. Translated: CASSVAGVDTQYF. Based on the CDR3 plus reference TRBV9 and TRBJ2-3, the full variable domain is DSGVTQTPKHLITATGQRVTLRCSPRSGDLSVYWYQQSLDQGLQFLIQYYNGEERAKGNILERFSAQQFPDLHSELNLSSLELGDSALYFCASSVAGVDTQYFGPGTRLTVL.

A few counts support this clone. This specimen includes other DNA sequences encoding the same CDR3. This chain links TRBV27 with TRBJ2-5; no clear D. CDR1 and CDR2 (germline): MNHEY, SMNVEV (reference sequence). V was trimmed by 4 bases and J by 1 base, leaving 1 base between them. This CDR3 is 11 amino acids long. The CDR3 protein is CASSSQETQYF. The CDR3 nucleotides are TGTGCCAGCAGTTCCCAAGAGACCCAGTACTTC.

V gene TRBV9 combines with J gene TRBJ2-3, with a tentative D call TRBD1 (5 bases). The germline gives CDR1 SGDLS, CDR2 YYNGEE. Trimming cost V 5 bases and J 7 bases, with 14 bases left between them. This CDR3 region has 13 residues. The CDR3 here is CASSPMDKHTQYF. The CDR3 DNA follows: TGTGCCAGCAGTCCCATGGACAAACATACGCAGTATTTT.

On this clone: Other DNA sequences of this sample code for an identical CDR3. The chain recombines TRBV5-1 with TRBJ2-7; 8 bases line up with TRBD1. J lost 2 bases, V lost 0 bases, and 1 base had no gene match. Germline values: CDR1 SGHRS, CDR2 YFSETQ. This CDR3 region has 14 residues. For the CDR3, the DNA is TGCGCCAGCAGCTTGGAGGGACAGGCCTACGAGCAGTACTTC. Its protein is CASSLEGQAYEQYF.

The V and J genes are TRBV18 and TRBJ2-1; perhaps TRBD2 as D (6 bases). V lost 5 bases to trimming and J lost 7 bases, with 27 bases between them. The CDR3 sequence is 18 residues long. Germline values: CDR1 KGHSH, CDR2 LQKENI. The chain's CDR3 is CASSSKIANGLGGNEQFF. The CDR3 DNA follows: TGTGCCAGCTCATCAAAGATAGCAAACGGCCTTGGGGGGAATGAGCAGTTCTTC. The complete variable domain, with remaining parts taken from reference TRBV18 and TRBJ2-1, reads NAGVMQNPRHLVRRRGQEARLRCSPMKGHSHVYWYRQLPEEGLKFMVYLQKENIIDESGMPKERFSAEFPKEGPSILRIQQVVRGDSAAYFCASSSKIANGLGGNEQFFGPGTRLTVL.

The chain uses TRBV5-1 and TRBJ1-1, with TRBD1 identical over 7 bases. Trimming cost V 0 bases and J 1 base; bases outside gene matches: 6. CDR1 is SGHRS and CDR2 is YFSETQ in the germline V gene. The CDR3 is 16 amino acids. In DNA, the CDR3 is TGCGCCAGCAGCTTGGCGTCAGGGGGGAGGAACACTGAAGCTTTCTTT. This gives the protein CASSLASGGRNTEAFF.

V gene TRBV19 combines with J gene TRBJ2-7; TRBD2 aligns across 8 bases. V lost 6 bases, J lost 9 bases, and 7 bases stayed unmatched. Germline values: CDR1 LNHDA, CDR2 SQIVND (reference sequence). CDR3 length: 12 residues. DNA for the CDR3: TGTGCCAGTAGCGCGACTAGCGCGAGGCAGTACTTC. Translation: CASSATSARQYF.

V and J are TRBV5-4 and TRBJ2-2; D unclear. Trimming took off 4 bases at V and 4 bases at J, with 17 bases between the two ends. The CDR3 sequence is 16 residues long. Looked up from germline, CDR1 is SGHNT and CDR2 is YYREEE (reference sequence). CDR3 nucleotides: TGTGCCAGCAGCCACCTGGGTCGGGCCGGCACCGGGGAGCTGTTTTTT. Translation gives CASSHLGRAGTGELFF.